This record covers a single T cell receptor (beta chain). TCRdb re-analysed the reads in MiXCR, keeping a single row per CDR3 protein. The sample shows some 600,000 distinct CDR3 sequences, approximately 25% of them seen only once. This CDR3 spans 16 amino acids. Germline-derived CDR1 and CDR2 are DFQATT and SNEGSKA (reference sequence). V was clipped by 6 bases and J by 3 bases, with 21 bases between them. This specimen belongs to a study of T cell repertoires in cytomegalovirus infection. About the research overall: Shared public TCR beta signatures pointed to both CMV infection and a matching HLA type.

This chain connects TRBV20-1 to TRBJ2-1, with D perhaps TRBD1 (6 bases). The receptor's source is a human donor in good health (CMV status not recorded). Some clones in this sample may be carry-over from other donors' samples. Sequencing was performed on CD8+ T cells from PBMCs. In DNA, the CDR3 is TGCAGTGCCAATGGGGGACAAGGGGTTTTCTACAATGAGCAGTTCTTC. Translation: CSANGGQGVFYNEQFF.